Below, 32 T cell receptor beta chains from the same sample are listed, as sequenced in a study of tumor-infiltrating lymphocytes in primary liver carcinoma. Unsorted whole blood yielded blood RNA, and germline DNA was extracted as well. Using a constant-region primer together with ProtoScript II reverse transcriptase, TCR beta cDNA was made from roughly 500 ng of total RNA. ARM-PCR was slightly modified, and three nested multiplex PCR rounds with it gave rise to the TCR beta libraries. TRBV1-TRBV30 forward primers and a C-beta reverse primer were used in the first two PCR rounds, which each ran for about 9 cycles. From the multiplex PCR reads, TCRdb called clonotypes with MiXCR, one entry per CDR3 protein. Here the sample spans around 330,000 distinct CDR3 sequences, about 50% being singletons. The sequenced material came from peripheral blood. The receptors were gathered from a woman in her twenties or thirties with primary liver carcinoma and hepatitis B virus infection.

The V and J genes are TRBV6-2 or TRBV6-3 and TRBJ2-4; D may be TRBD1 (6 bases). Trimming removed 6 bases at V and 3 bases at J, with 12 bases between. This CDR3 is 14 amino acids long. Germline loops: CDR1 MNHEY, CDR2 SVGEGT. DNA of the CDR3: TGTGCCAGCAGGACAGGCGTAGTCAAAAACATTCAGTACTTC. As protein: CASRTGVVKNIQYF.

The rearrangement uses TRBV6-5 and TRBJ2-7, with a possible D match to TRBD1 (6 bases). Germline lookup yields CDR1 MNHEY and CDR2 SVGAGI. The CDR3 is 14 residues long. With 2 bases removed from V and 4 bases from J, the gap between germline ends came to 12 bases. The CDR3 DNA sequence: TGTGCCAGCAGTTACAGGGGGTCGACTTACGAGCAGTACTTC. Translated: CASSYRGSTYEQYF.

The chain is built from TRBV30 and TRBJ2-7; D gene unclear. In germline, CDR1 is GTSNPN, CDR2 SVGIG (reference sequence). Trimming left V 0 bases short and J 0 bases short, with 12 bases between. This CDR3 comprises 15 residues. Here the CDR3 DNA reads TGTGCCTGGAGTGTATTCGGCGGTATCTCCTACGAGCAGTACTTC. Translated: CAWSVFGGISYEQYF. The full variable domain, rest sourced from reference TRBV30 and TRBJ2-7, is SQTIHQWPATLVQPVGSPLSLECTVEGTSNPNLYWYRQAAGRGLQLLFYSVGIGQISSEVPQNLSASRPQDRQFILSSKKLLLSDSGFYLCAWSVFGGISYEQYFGPGTRLTVT.

Worth noting for this clonotype: The CDR3 does not end in the conserved phenylalanine or tryptophan, so this is likely a read error. No DNA is shown, since the ends of the CDR3 on it are uncertain; the CDR3 is the one TCRdb lists. The chain is built from TRBV7-9 and TRBJ2-7; the listed D gene, TRBD2, was not tested against the DNA. The CDR3 has 15 amino acids, counting both end residues. Germline assignment: CDR1 SEHNR and CDR2 FQNEAQ (reference sequence). CDR3 amino acids: CASSPSGKSSYEQCL.

This clonotype was observed a handful of times. This chain connects TRBV28 to TRBJ1-2; D gene uncertain. Germline-derived CDR1 and CDR2 are MDHEN and SYDVKM. Trimming shortened V by 8 bases and J by 4 bases, and 20 bases separated the two germline ends. The length of the CDR3 is 15 residues. DNA for the CDR3: TGTGCCAGCCTTGGACGGACTCAACATCCCTATGGCTACACCTTC. It encodes CASLGRTQHPYGYTF.

This clonotype was observed many times. The chain employs TRBV6-1 and TRBJ2-3, with 9 bases lining up with TRBD1. There are 15 residues in the CDR3. Trimming at V came to 3 bases and at J to 10 bases, leaving 11 bases not matched to a gene. CDR1 is MNHNS and CDR2 is SASEGT in the germline V gene. CDR3 residues: CASSDPGQGRFAQYF. CDR3 DNA sequence: TGTGCCAGCAGTGATCCGGGACAGGGAAGGTTTGCGCAGTATTTT.

This rearrangement joins TRBV5-1 to TRBJ1-5, with D possibly matching TRBD1 (5 bases). Germline CDR1 SGHRS, CDR2 YFSETQ. CDR3 length: 13 amino acids. V was cut by 6 bases and J by 4 bases, with 11 bases left in between. The CDR3 spells CASKRDDNQPQHF. In DNA form, the CDR3 reads TGCGCCAGCAAGCGGGACGATAATCAGCCCCAGCATTTT.

The chain has TRBV13 and TRBJ2-7, with a possible D match to TRBD2 (5 bases). This CDR3 spans 11 amino acids. V lost 2 bases and J lost 7, with 6 bases in between. Germline lookup yields CDR1 PRHDT and CDR2 FYEKMQ (reference sequence). Written as DNA, the CDR3 is TGTGCCAGCAGCTTAACTAGAGAGCAGTACTTC. It translates to CASSLTREQYF.

About this clonotype itself: It may be a read error: a sequence one base away is much more abundant. No conserved phenylalanine or tryptophan ends this CDR3, so it is likely a read error. The gene calls are TRBV6-5 and TRBJ2-1; TRBD2 agrees at 9 bases. Per the germline V gene, CDR1 is MNHEY and CDR2 is SVGAGI. CDR3 size: 14 residues. Trimming removed 7 bases from V and 6 bases from J; junction bases left unmatched: 7. CDR3 in DNA: TGTGCCAGCATGAGGGGTAGCGGGAGCAATGAGCAGTTCTTA. Translation gives CASMRGSGSNEQFL.

This clonotype was picked up a small number of times. A much larger clone is a single base away; this may be a read error. This chain connects TRBV11-2 to TRBJ1-1; D unclear. The CDR3 loop spans 13 amino acids. Germline V gene sequence: CDR1 SGHAT, CDR2 FQNNGV. The CDR3 is CVSSTTVGLEAFF. DNA for the CDR3: TGTGTCAGCAGCACCACCGTGGGCCTTGAAGCTTTCTTT. The whole variable domain, filled in from reference TRBV11-2 and TRBJ1-1, reads EAGVAQSPRYKIIEKRQSVAFWCNPISGHATLYWYQQILGQGPKLLIQFQNNGVVDDSQLPKDRFSAERLKGVDSTLKIQPAKLEDSAVYLCVSSTTVGLEAFFGQGTRLTVV.

On this clonotype: Since a much larger clone is just one base distant, this may be a read error. The chain employs TRBV12-3 or TRBV12-4 and TRBJ2-7, with D maybe TRBD2 (5 bases). The CDR3 loop spans 12 amino acids. CDR3 sequence: CVSRIGGQEQYF. CDR3 sequence (DNA): TGTGTCAGCAGAATTGGAGGTCAGGAGCAGTACTTC.

This clonotype was observed a handful of times. The chain carries TRBV6-2 or TRBV6-3 and TRBJ1-5; the D is unclear. CDR1 MNHEY and CDR2 SVGEGT come from the germline V gene. V lost 0 bases to trimming and J lost 3 bases, with 9 bases between them. The CDR3 runs to 15 residues. The CDR3 here is CASSYSRTYNQPQHF. Written as DNA, the CDR3 is TGTGCCAGCAGTTACTCCAGAACCTACAATCAGCCCCAGCATTTT.

As to this clonotype: The junction and the germline gene differ at one end; a read error may be behind it. The chain carries TRBV11-2 and TRBJ1-6; D is unresolved. Germline V gene sequence: CDR1 SGHAT, CDR2 FQNNGV. This CDR3 contains 18 residues. CDR3: CVSSLEYLGPSYNSPFHF. CDR3 nucleotide sequence: TGTGTCAGCAGCTTAGAGTACCTCGGGCCCTCCTATAATTCACCCTTCCACTTT.

The chain has TRBV12-3 or TRBV12-4 and TRBJ1-4; 7 bases fit TRBD1. V trimming: 6 bases; J trimming: 7 bases; junction bases outside the gene matches: 11. The CDR3 totals 15 residues. In DNA, the CDR3 is TGTGCCAGCAGCAAAGACAGGGCGGTTCGTGAAAAACTGTTTTTT. It encodes CASSKDRAVREKLFF.

The chain employs TRBV6-5 and TRBJ2-1, with D perhaps matching TRBD1 (6 bases). This CDR3 comprises 15 residues. Looked up from germline, CDR1 is MNHEY and CDR2 is SVGAGI. The V end was cut by 6 bases, the J end by 0 bases, with 12 bases between. For the CDR3, the DNA is TGTGCCAGCAGCCCAGGGGTGAGCTCCTACAATGAGCAGTTCTTC. This translates into CASSPGVSSYNEQFF.

With regard to this clonotype: A junction end diverges from the germline sequence, so it may reflect a read error. The chain has TRBV28 and TRBJ2-5; either TRBD1 or TRBD2 may fit D (6 bases each). CDR1 is MDHEN and CDR2 is SYDVKM in the germline V gene. The CDR3 consists of 15 residues. The CDR3 DNA reads TGTGCCAGCAGTTTATCTGGGGGGCCAGCGGAGACCCAGCACTTC. Translation: CASSLSGGPAETQHF.

The CDR3 here is CSVRGMNSPLHF. The CDR3 DNA is TGCAGTGTGCGGGGGATGAATTCACCCCTCCACTTT. The V call is TRBV20-1, the J call TRBJ1-6, with a tentative D call TRBD1 (5 bases). V dropped 7 bases and J dropped 7 bases, with 11 bases sitting between them. This CDR3 contains 12 residues. The germline V gene encodes CDR1 DFQATT and CDR2 SNEGSKA (reference sequence).

Concerning this clonotype: This may come from a read error, since a much larger clone is one base off. V gene TRBV28 combines with J gene TRBJ1-1; no clear D. V dropped 10 bases and J dropped 4 bases, with 16 bases sitting between them. The CDR3 sequence is 13 residues long. CDR1 is MDHEN, CDR2 SYDVKM, per germline. Written as DNA, the CDR3 is TGTGCCACCGAGGGAGGGCAGTGCACTGAAGCTTTCTTT. Its protein is CATEGGQCTEAFF.

As concerns this clonotype: A much larger clone lies a single base off, so this may be a read error. The gene calls are TRBV4-2 and TRBJ1-1; 7 nucleotides match TRBD1. Germline V CDR1 and CDR2: LGHNA, YNFKEQ. This CDR3 region has 14 residues. The CDR3 here is CVSSQGGRNTEAFF. CDR3 sequence (DNA): TGTGTCAGCAGCCAAGGGGGCAGAAACACTGAAGCTTTCTTT.

A note on this clonotype: The junction shows a germline mismatch at one end, possibly a read error. This chain joins TRBV29-1 and TRBJ2-3; D call uncertain. This CDR3 has 13 residues. Germline CDR1 is SQVTM and CDR2 is ANQGSEA. CDR3 amino acids: CSARNRAIDTQCF. For the CDR3, the DNA is TGCAGCGCAAGGAATAGGGCAATAGATACGCAGTGTTTT.

There are a few counts of this clonotype. The chain is built from TRBV28 and TRBJ2-1; D call uncertain. V was clipped by 6 bases and J by 5 bases, with 11 bases between them. Germline V lookup: CDR1 MDHEN, CDR2 SYDVKM. CDR3 length: 13 residues. The CDR3 nucleotides are TGTGCCAGCAGGGCCGGGCCTCACAATGAGCAGTTCTTC. Amino acids: CASRAGPHNEQFF.

A few counts support this clonotype. The V gene is TRBV13, the J gene TRBJ2-6; D is ambiguous. Per the germline V gene, CDR1 is PRHDT and CDR2 is FYEKMQ (reference sequence). V gave up 5 bases and J gave up 1 base, with 9 bases separating them. There are 15 residues in the CDR3. CDR3 in amino acids: CASSPVSSGANVLTF. In nucleotides, the CDR3 is TGTGCCAGCAGCCCCGTTTCTTCTGGGGCCAACGTCCTGACTTTC.

Details on this clonotype: Without the conserved terminal phenylalanine or tryptophan, this CDR3 likely stems from a read error. The V call is TRBV11-2, the J call TRBJ2-7; D unclear. There are 12 residues in the CDR3. Germline CDR1 reads SGHAT; CDR2 reads FQNNGV. The CDR3 region is CVSSLTTYEQYL. The CDR3 DNA follows: TGTGTCAGCAGCTTAACTACCTACGAGCAGTACTTA.

This clonotype came up many times. The rearrangement links TRBV29-1 to TRBJ2-7, with 7 bases lining up with TRBD1. After removal of 4 bases from V and 3 bases from J, the junction contained 9 bases not matched to a gene. The CDR3 sequence is 14 residues long. The germline CDR1 and CDR2 sequences are SQVTM and ANQGSEA. The CDR3 loop reads CSVGYRGVIYEQYF. The DNA for the CDR3 is TGCAGCGTTGGCTACAGGGGAGTAATCTACGAGCAGTACTTC.

With regard to this clonotype: The junction shows a germline mismatch at one end, possibly a read error. The chain links TRBV4-3 to TRBJ2-7, with D unclear. The CDR3 runs to 14 residues. Germline V gene data show CDR1 as LGHNA and CDR2 as YSLEER. The CDR3 region has the DNA TGCGCCAGCGGCCAAGATCGGACCGGGTACGGGCCGTACTTC. Translated: CASGQDRTGYGPYF.

A note on this clonotype: A much bigger clone sits one base away, suggesting this may be a read error. The genes are TRBV6-2 or TRBV6-3 and TRBJ2-2; 9 nucleotides align to TRBD1. Germline V gives CDR1 MNHEY, CDR2 SVGEGT. This CDR3 contains 16 residues. Here the CDR3 reads CAGSTPGTGFTGELFF. CDR3 bases: TGTGCCGGCAGTACCCCCGGGACAGGGTTCACCGGGGAGCTGTTTTTT.

The J gene is TRBJ1-3, the V gene TRBV12-3 or TRBV12-4, with TRBD1 as a possible D gene (6 bases). Trimming pared 2 bases from V and 5 bases from J, leaving 16 bases between. The CDR3 is 16 residues long. CDR3 DNA: TGTGCCAGCAGTTTAAAAGGTCAGGGGCTGAGAAACACCATATATTTT. Its protein product is CASSLKGQGLRNTIYF.

This chain connects TRBV12-3 or TRBV12-4 to TRBJ2-3, with D perhaps matching TRBD1 (5 bases). This CDR3 contains 12 residues. V lost 5 bases to trimming and J lost 5 bases, with 8 bases between them. CDR3 loop: CASSMGLDTQYF. CDR3 DNA sequence: TGTGCCAGCAGTATGGGGCTAGATACGCAGTATTTT.

The rearrangement joins TRBV7-3 to TRBJ2-1; 12 nucleotides agree with TRBD1. Per germline, CDR1 SGHTA and CDR2 FQGTGA. The CDR3 extends over 18 amino acids. V shed 5 bases and J 2 bases; nucleotides not matched to a gene: 10. CDR3 sequence (DNA): TGTGCCAGCAGCAGTGGGACAGGGGGCGGCCGGACCTACAATGAGCAGTTCTTC. This sequence encodes CASSSGTGGGRTYNEQFF.

As regards this clonotype: An end of the junction does not agree with germline; a read error may underlie this. The rearrangement links TRBV12-3 or TRBV12-4 to TRBJ2-7; TRBD2 is a possible D gene (6 bases). CDR3 length: 15 residues. In DNA, the CDR3 is TGTGTCAGCAGTTTAATCCGGGAGTTAAACTACGAACAGTACTTC. This codes for CVSSLIRELNYEQYF.

The chain couples TRBV6-2 or TRBV6-3 to TRBJ2-7; the D is unclear. Per the germline V gene, CDR1 is MNHEY and CDR2 is SVGEGT. This CDR3 contains 14 residues. The CDR3, as DNA: TGTGTCAGTAGTTTGCAGGAGAATCCCTGCGAGCAGTACTTC. Protein: CVSSLQENPCEQYF.

This clonotype occurred many times. The rearrangement uses TRBV5-4 and TRBJ2-7; D may be TRBD2 (5 bases). CDR3 size: 13 residues. CDR1 and CDR2 from the germline V gene are SGHNT and YYREEE (reference sequence). Trimming took off 1 base at V and 2 bases at J, with 7 bases between the two ends. The CDR3 loop is CASSLPTTYEQYF. The CDR3 coding sequence is TGTGCCAGCAGCTTGCCGACTACCTACGAGCAGTACTTC.